Reported below is one TCR beta chain. This record belongs to a study of blood T cells in healthy people across ages. About the study: For every two T cells, template switching captured about one barcoded beta molecule.

A second PCR of 7 to 11 cycles used a sample-barcoded 5' primer and a J-beta primer mix. Via MiXCR, TCRdb re-called the 5' RACE reads, giving one row per CDR3 protein. The repertoire includes roughly 830,000 distinct CDR3 sequences, about 62% of them detected once, and roughly a quarter sits in the top ten. Sequencing input: blood. This receptor was taken from a man aged 25-45 years in good health.

The CDR3 DNA sequence: TGTGCCAGCAGCCCGACCGGGACAGGCATCGAAGCTTTCTTT. Translated, it gives CASSPTGTGIEAFF. The rearrangement links TRBV11-2 to TRBJ1-1, with 8 nucleotides matching TRBD1. The J segment lost 8 bases and the V segment lost 5 bases, leaving 10 bases of the junction unmatched. The V gene's germline CDR1 is SGHAT and CDR2 FQNNGV. This CDR3 spans 14 amino acids. Supplemented by reference TRBV11-2 and TRBJ1-1, the full variable domain reads EAGVAQSPRYKIIEKRQSVAFWCNPISGHATLYWYQQILGQGPKLLIQFQNNGVVDDSQLPKDRFSAERLKGVDSTLKIQPAKLEDSAVYLCASSPTGTGIEAFFGQGTRLTVV.